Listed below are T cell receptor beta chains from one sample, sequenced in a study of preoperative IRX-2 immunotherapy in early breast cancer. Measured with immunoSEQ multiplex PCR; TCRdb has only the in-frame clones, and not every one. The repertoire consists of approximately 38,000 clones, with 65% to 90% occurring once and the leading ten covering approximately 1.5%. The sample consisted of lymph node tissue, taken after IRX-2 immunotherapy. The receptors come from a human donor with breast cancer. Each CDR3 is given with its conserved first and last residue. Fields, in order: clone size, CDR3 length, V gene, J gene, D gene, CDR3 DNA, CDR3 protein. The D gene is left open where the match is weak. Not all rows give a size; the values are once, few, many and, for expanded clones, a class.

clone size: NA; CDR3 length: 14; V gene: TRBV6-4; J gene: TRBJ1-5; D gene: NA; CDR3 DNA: TGTGCCAGCAGCTACAGGGTAGGCAATCAGCCCCAGCATTTT; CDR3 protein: CASSYRVGNQPQHF
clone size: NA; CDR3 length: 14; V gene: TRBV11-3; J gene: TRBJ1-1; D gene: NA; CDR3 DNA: TGTGCCAGCAGCCGGAGTGAGGCAAACACTGAAGCTTTCTTT; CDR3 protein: CASSRSEANTEAFF
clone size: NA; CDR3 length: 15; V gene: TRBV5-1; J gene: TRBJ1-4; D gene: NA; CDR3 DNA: TGCGCCAGCAGCTTGGGGCAGGCAACTAATGAAAAACTGTTTTTT; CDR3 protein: CASSLGQATNEKLFF
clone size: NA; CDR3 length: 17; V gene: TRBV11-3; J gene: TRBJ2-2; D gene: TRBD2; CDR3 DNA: TGTGCCAGCAGCTCCCAGACTAGCGGGGGTCTCACCGGGGAGCTGTTTTTT; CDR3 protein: CASSSQTSGGLTGELFF
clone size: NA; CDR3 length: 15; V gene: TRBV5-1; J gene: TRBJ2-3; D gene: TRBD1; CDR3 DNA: TGCGCCAGCAGCCCCCAACAGGGGCGCACAGATACGCAGTATTTT; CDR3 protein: CASSPQQGRTDTQYF
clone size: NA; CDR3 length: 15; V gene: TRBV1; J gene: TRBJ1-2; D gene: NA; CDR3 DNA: TGCGCCAGCAGCCAAGTGGGGACAGATAACTATGGCTACACCTTC; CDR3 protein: CASSQVGTDNYGYTF
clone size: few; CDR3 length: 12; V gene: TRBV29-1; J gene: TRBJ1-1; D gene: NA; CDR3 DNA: TGCAGCGTTGCTATTAGGGACACTGAAGCTTTCTTT; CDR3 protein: CSVAIRDTEAFF
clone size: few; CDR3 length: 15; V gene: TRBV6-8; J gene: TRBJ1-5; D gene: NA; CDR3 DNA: TGTGCCAGCAGTGAGGGACACCTATCCAATCAGCCCCAGCATTTT; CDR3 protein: CASSEGHLSNQPQHF
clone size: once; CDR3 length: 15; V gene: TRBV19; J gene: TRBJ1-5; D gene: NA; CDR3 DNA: TGTGCCAGTAGTCCGGCAGGCCGAAGCAATCAGCCCCAGCATTTT; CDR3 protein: CASSPAGRSNQPQHF
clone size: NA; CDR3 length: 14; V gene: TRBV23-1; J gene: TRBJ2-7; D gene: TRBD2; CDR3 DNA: TGCGCCAGCAGCCAGCCCGGACTAGCGGCCGAGCAGTACTTC; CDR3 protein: CASSQPGLAAEQYF
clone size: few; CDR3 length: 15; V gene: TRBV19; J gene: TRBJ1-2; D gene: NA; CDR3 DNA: TGTGCCAGTAGTATAGTGGTACAGAGGGGCTATGGCTACACCTTC; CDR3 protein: CASSIVVQRGYGYTF
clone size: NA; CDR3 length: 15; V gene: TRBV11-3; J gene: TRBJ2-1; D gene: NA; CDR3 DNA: TGTGCCAGCAGCTTTTCAGCCGCACCCTACAATGAGCAGTTCTTC; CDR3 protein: CASSFSAAPYNEQFF
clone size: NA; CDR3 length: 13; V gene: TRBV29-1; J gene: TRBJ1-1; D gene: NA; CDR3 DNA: TGCAGCGTTTGGGACCGGGGAGACACTGAAGCTTTCTTT; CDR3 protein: CSVWDRGDTEAFF
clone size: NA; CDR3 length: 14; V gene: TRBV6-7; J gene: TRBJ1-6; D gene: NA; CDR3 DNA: TGTGCCAGCAGCCCGGGACCGAGCAATTCACCCCTCCACTTT; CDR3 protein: CASSPGPSNSPLHF
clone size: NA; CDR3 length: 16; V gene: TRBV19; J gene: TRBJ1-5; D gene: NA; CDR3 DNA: TGTGCCAGTAGTATAGATCTAGGGGCCCTCAATCAGCCCCAGCATTTT; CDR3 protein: CASSIDLGALNQPQHF
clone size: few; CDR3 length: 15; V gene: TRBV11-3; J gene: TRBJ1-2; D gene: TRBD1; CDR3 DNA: TGTGCCAGCAGCTACGGGACAGGGGGCAATTATGGCTACACCTTC; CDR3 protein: CASSYGTGGNYGYTF
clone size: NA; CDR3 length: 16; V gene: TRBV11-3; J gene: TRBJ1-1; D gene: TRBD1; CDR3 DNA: TGTGCCAGCAGCCAACCCCGGACAGGGGGGAACACTGAAGCTTTCTTT; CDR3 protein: CASSQPRTGGNTEAFF
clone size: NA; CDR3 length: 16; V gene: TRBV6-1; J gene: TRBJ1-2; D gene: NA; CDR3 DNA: TGTGCCAGCAGTGAAGCCGGTCAGGGCACTAACTATGGCTACACCTTC; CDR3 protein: CASSEAGQGTNYGYTF
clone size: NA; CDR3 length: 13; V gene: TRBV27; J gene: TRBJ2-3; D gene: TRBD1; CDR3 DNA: TGTGCCAGCAGGGGGACAGGGGTTCATACGCAGTATTTT; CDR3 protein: CASRGTGVHTQYF
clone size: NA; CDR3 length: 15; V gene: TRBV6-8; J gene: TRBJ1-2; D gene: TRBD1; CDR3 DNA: TGTGCCAGCAGTAGTCCCGGGACAGGGGGCTATGGCTACACCTTC; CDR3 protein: CASSSPGTGGYGYTF
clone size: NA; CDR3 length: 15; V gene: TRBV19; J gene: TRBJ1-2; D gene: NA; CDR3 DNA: TGTGCCAGTAGTTCCGTCGGCACAGGTGACTATGGCTACACCTTC; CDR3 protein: CASSSVGTGDYGYTF
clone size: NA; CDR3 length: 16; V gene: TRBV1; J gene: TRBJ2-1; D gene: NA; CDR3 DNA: TGCGCCAGCAGCCAAGATCAGCGGAACCCCTACAATGAGCAGTTCTTC; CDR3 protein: CASSQDQRNPYNEQFF
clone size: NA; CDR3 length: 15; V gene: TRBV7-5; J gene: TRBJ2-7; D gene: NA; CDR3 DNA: TGTGCCAGCAGCAGTATGGGTCCTCTTATCTACGAGCAGTACTTC; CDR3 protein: CASSSMGPLIYEQYF
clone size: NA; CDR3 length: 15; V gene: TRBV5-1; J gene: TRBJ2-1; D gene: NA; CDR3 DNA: TGCGCCAGCAGCTTGGCCGGTCAGCCATACAATGAGCAGTTCTTC; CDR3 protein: CASSLAGQPYNEQFF
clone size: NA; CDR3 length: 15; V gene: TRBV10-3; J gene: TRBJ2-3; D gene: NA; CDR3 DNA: TGTGCCATCAGTGAGTCCAAGCCCCTCACAGATACGCAGTATTTT; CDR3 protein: CAISESKPLTDTQYF
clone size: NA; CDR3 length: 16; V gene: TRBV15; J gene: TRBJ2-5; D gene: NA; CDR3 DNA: TGTGCCACCAGCAGAGGCCGGGTACAGTACCAAGAGACCCAGTACTTC; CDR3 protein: CATSRGRVQYQETQYF
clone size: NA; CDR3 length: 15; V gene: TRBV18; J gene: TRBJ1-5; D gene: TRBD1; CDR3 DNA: TGTGCCAGCTCACTAATGGACAGGGCTGGGCAGCCCCAGCATTTT; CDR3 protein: CASSLMDRAGQPQHF
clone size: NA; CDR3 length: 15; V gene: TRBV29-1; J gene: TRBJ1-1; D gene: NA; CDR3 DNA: TGCAGCGTTGCGAAAAGGGGGGAAATGAACACTGAAGCTTTCTTT; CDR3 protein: CSVAKRGEMNTEAFF
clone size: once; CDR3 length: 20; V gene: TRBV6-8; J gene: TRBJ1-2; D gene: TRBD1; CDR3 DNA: TGTGCCAGCAGTTACTCTGGGTCGGGGCAGGGGGCTGGTCGGAACCCTGGCTACACCTTC; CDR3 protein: CASSYSGSGQGAGRNPGYTF